The 29 T cell receptor beta chains reported below all come from one sample, sequenced in a study of cytotoxic CD8 clonotypes in ibrutinib-treated CLL. Assay used: immunoSEQ multiplex PCR; TCRdb lists only in-frame clones, some missing. The table has nearly 300,000 clones, roughly three quarters seen once. The source was PBMCs, collected at disease progression, from a patient treated with ibrutinib. The receptors stem from a human donor with chronic lymphocytic leukemia.

The chain has TRBV2 and TRBJ1-2; no definite D call. This CDR3 has 13 amino acids. Between the trimmed V and J ends, which lost 7 bases and 4 bases, there was a span of 13 bases. Germline CDR1 SNHLY, CDR2 FYNNEI. The CDR3 bases are TGTGCCAGCACCGGGTCATTGACCTATGGCTACACCTTC. Protein: CASTGSLTYGYTF.

V and J are TRBV6-6 and TRBJ2-1; D is ambiguous. Trimming removed 2 bases at V and 10 bases at J, with 12 bases between. The CDR3 extends over 13 amino acids. In germline, CDR1 is MNHNY, CDR2 SVGAGI (reference sequence). The CDR3 is CASSYHPLWEQFF. The CDR3 DNA reads TGTGCCAGCAGTTACCACCCTCTATGGGAGCAGTTCTTC.

This chain joins TRBV4-2 and TRBJ2-3; TRBD2 matches at 9 bases. Trimming removed 0 bases from V and 2 bases from J; junction bases left unmatched: 15. CDR1 LGHNA and CDR2 YNFKEQ come from the germline V gene. This CDR3 contains 20 residues. DNA of the CDR3: TGTGCCAGCAGCCAAGATCTAGGGCTAGCGGGAACGACTTTCACAGATACGCAGTATTTT. It encodes CASSQDLGLAGTTFTDTQYF.

V and J are TRBV9 and TRBJ2-3, with TRBD2 matching 10 bases. Germline V CDR1 and CDR2: SGDLS, YYNGEE. V dropped 5 bases and J dropped 5; count of bases not matched to a gene: 8. The CDR3 consists of 15 residues. Here the CDR3 DNA reads TGTGCCAGCAGTCGCCTAGCGGGGGCCAGAGATACGCAGTATTTT. Encoded protein: CASSRLAGARDTQYF.

This clone appeared a few times. Distinct nucleotide sequences in the sample also encode this CDR3. This sequence joins TRBV7-2 and TRBJ1-3, with 7 bases that match TRBD1. This CDR3 has 15 amino acids. Germline V gene sequence: CDR1 SGHTA, CDR2 FQGNSA. The J segment lost 0 bases and the V segment lost 5 bases, leaving 4 bases of the junction unmatched. For the CDR3, the DNA is TGTGCCAGCAGCACCGGGACAGACTCTGGAAACACCATATATTTT. Its translation is CASSTGTDSGNTIYF.

V is TRBV13 and J is TRBJ2-1; TRBD1 is a possible D gene (5 bases). The germline CDR1 and CDR2 sequences are PRHDT and FYEKMQ (reference sequence). CDR3 length: 13 residues. V gave up 3 bases and J gave up 6 bases, with 9 bases separating them. The CDR3 DNA follows: TGTGCCAGCAGCTTGGACACTGTCAATGAGCAGTTCTTC. Amino acid sequence: CASSLDTVNEQFF. The full variable domain, in which reference TRBV13 and TRBJ2-1 provide the parts outside the CDR3, is AAGVIQSPRHLIKEKRETATLKCYPIPRHDTVYWYQQGPGQDPQFLISFYEKMQSDKGSIPDRFSAQQFSDYHSELNMSSLELGDSALYFCASSLDTVNEQFFGPGTRLTVL.

A single count supports this clone. This chain links TRBV19 with TRBJ1-4; 7 bases align to TRBD1. Germline CDR1 is LNHDA and CDR2 is SQIVND (reference sequence). The V segment lost 5 bases and the J segment 3 bases; nucleotides outside the gene matches: 18. This CDR3 region has 19 residues. CDR3 DNA: TGTGCCAGTAGTCTTCCACGACAGGGTCTACTGGACCCTAATGAAAAACTGTTTTTT. Its translation is CASSLPRQGLLDPNEKLFF.

The chain has TRBV7-2 and TRBJ2-2; D possibly corresponds to TRBD2 (6 bases). Germline assignment: CDR1 SGHTA and CDR2 FQGNSA. The CDR3 extends over 18 amino acids. Trimming removed 3 bases at V and 5 bases at J, with 22 bases between. The CDR3 reads CASSFTATGGVLTGELFF. The CDR3 nucleotides read TGTGCCAGCAGCTTTACGGCTACAGGAGGGGTCTTAACCGGGGAGCTGTTTTTT.

This chain joins TRBV28 and TRBJ2-1, with 11 bases matching TRBD1. This CDR3 is 15 amino acids long. The trim removed 4 bases at V and 6 bases at J, leaving 5 bases unmatched. Germline CDR1 is MDHEN and CDR2 is SYDVKM. CDR3 nucleotides: TGTGCCAGCAGTTCTCCGGGACAGGGGGTCAATGAGCAGTTCTTC. Amino acids: CASSSPGQGVNEQFF.

The chain is built from TRBV20-1 and TRBJ2-3; weak D call: TRBD1 (6 bases). V dropped 6 bases and J dropped 6 bases, with 10 bases sitting between them. Germline CDR1 DFQATT, CDR2 SNEGSKA (reference sequence). The CDR3 totals 11 residues. This CDR3 is CSAHRADTQYF. DNA of the CDR3: TGCAGTGCCCACAGGGCCGATACGCAGTATTTT.

The chain recombines TRBV9 with TRBJ2-2, with TRBD1 matching 11 bases. CDR1 and CDR2 (germline): SGDLS, YYNGEE. With 2 bases clipped from V and 0 bases from J, the junction kept 0 bases outside the gene matches. The CDR3 loop spans 16 amino acids. The CDR3 DNA reads as TGTGCCAGCAGCGTGGGACAGGGGGCGAACACCGGGGAGCTGTTTTTT. This translates into CASSVGQGANTGELFF.

Details on this clone: Compared with germline, one end of the junction differs, possibly owing to a read error. The chain has TRBV18 and TRBJ2-7, with 8 positions matching TRBD2. This CDR3 contains 16 residues. Germline CDR1 is KGHSH and CDR2 is LQKENI. The CDR3 nucleotides are TGTGCCAGCTCCCCGGTGGAGGCGGGGGGATCCTTCGAGCAGTACTTC. It encodes CASSPVEAGGSFEQYF. Full variable domain (rest looked up from reference TRBV18 and TRBJ2-7): NAGVMQNPRHLVRRRGQEARLRCSPMKGHSHVYWYRQLPEEGLKFMVYLQKENIIDESGMPKERFSAEFPKEGPSILRIQQVVRGDSAAYFCASSPVEAGGSFEQYFGPGTRLTVT.

J is TRBJ2-7 and V is TRBV11-2, with TRBD2 matching over 8 bases. Germline V gene lookup returns CDR1 SGHAT and CDR2 FQNNGV. CDR3 length equals 14 residues. Germline trimming cut 1 base from V and 3 bases from J; bases unmatched to any gene: 2. The CDR3 coding sequence is TGTGCCAGCAGCTTAGTAGGGACTAGCTACGAGCAGTACTTC. This translates into CASSLVGTSYEQYF.

CDR3 region: CASSEFGGVTGELFF. The CDR3 nucleotides read TGTGCCAGCAGTGAATTTGGTGGGGTCACCGGGGAGCTGTTTTTT. The chain employs TRBV2 and TRBJ2-2; no reliable D call. CDR1 is SNHLY and CDR2 is FYNNEI in the germline V gene. CDR3 length: 15 amino acids. The V gene lost 2 bases and the J gene lost 4 bases, with 11 bases spanning the gap.

The rearrangement joins TRBV19 to TRBJ2-3; 9 bases match TRBD2. V shed 5 bases and J 6 bases; nucleotides not matched to a gene: 3. This CDR3 is 13 amino acids long. In germline, CDR1 is LNHDA, CDR2 SQIVND (reference sequence). CDR3 amino acids: CASSPLAGDTQYF. CDR3 nucleotide sequence: TGTGCCAGTAGTCCGCTAGCGGGGGATACGCAGTATTTT.

The DNA for the CDR3 is TGTGCCAGCAGTTTCTGGTTCCCCGGGACTAGCGGGAGGCTTCTCTACGAGCAGTACTTC. Its protein product is CASSFWFPGTSGRLLYEQYF. The chain combines TRBV28 with TRBJ2-7; 15 bases match TRBD2. This CDR3 is built from 20 residues. V gave up 3 bases and J gave up 3 bases; unmatched junction bases: 15. The germline V gene encodes CDR1 MDHEN and CDR2 SYDVKM.

V gene TRBV4-2 combines with J gene TRBJ1-2; 8 positions match TRBD1. The CDR3 runs to 15 residues. Trimming removed 5 bases from V and 2 bases from J; junction bases left unmatched: 7. The germline CDR1 and CDR2 sequences are LGHNA and YNFKEQ. The CDR3, as DNA: TGTGCCAGCAGCTATGGGACAGGCACAAACTATGGCTACACCTTC. Its translation: CASSYGTGTNYGYTF.

This clone was observed at least ten times. The genes are TRBV7-7 and TRBJ2-7; D is uncertain. This CDR3 spans 13 amino acids. V shed 0 bases and J shed 3 bases, with 6 bases lying between them. Germline values: CDR1 SSHAT, CDR2 FNYEAQ (reference sequence). CDR3 sequence: CASSLARNYEQYF. CDR3 coding DNA: TGTGCCAGCAGCTTAGCCCGGAACTACGAGCAGTACTTC.

The chain recombines TRBV19 with TRBJ2-3; D unresolved. CDR1 and CDR2 from the germline V gene are LNHDA and SQIVND (reference sequence). The V end lost 8 bases, the J end lost 3 bases, and 6 bases lay between the germline ends. CDR3 length: 11 residues. The CDR3 coding sequence is TGTGCCAGTGGTAGGACAGATACGCAGTATTTT. Its protein product is CASGRTDTQYF.

This chain joins TRBV7-3 and TRBJ2-3; 8 bases are a match to TRBD2. CDR1 and CDR2 (germline): SGHTA, FQGTGA. J gave up 4 bases and V 5 bases, and 8 bases lay outside the gene matches. The CDR3 spans 15 residues. The CDR3: CASSARSGSADTQYF. As DNA, the CDR3 is TGTGCCAGCAGCGCGAGGAGCGGGAGCGCAGATACGCAGTATTTT.

The rearrangement links TRBV29-1 to TRBJ1-4; D ambiguous. With 5 bases removed from V and 3 bases from J, the gap between germline ends came to 16 bases. This CDR3 is 15 amino acids long. Germline V gene data show CDR1 as SQVTM and CDR2 as ANQGSEA. The DNA of the CDR3 is TGCAGCGTTTTTTTCTTGTCAGGCTCTAATGAAAAACTGTTTTTT. Translated: CSVFFLSGSNEKLFF.

This clone turned up a few times. V is TRBV2 and J is TRBJ2-7, with D possibly being TRBD2 (6 bases). The germline V gene has CDR1 SNHLY and CDR2 FYNNEI. The CDR3 has 13 amino acids. Trimming cost V 7 bases and J 7 bases, with 17 bases left between them. The CDR3 spells CASIPSGDLEQYF. DNA of the CDR3: TGTGCCAGCATCCCCTCGGGGGACCTGGAGCAGTACTTC.

This chain links TRBV9 with TRBJ1-4, with 8 bases that match TRBD1. J lost 7 bases, V lost 5 bases, and 7 bases had no gene match. Germline V gives CDR1 SGDLS, CDR2 YYNGEE. This CDR3 contains 14 residues. This CDR3 is CASSEGDRREKLFF. DNA for the CDR3: TGTGCCAGCAGTGAGGGGGACAGGCGTGAAAAACTGTTTTTT. Variable domain in full (rest from reference TRBV9 and TRBJ1-4): DSGVTQTPKHLITATGQRVTLRCSPRSGDLSVYWYQQSLDQGLQFLIQYYNGEERAKGNILERFSAQQFPDLHSELNLSSLELGDSALYFCASSEGDRREKLFFGSGTQLSVL.

The J gene is TRBJ2-7, the V gene TRBV7-8; 7 bases map to TRBD2. Germline V lookup: CDR1 SGHVS, CDR2 FQNEAQ. This CDR3 has 14 amino acids. J was trimmed by 3 bases and V by 0 bases; bases with no gene match: 2. The CDR3 coding sequence is TGTGCCAGCAGCTTAGCGGGGACTAACTACGAGCAGTACTTC. Residues: CASSLAGTNYEQYF.

This clone has just a few counts. J is TRBJ1-5 and V is TRBV27; D is undetermined. Trimming took off 3 bases at V and 6 bases at J, with 9 bases between the two ends. Germline CDR1 is MNHEY and CDR2 is SMNVEV (reference sequence). This CDR3 is built from 13 residues. In nucleotides, the CDR3 is TGTGCCAGCAGTTTGCACAGCGCTCAGCCCCAGCATTTT. Translating it yields CASSLHSAQPQHF.

This chain uses TRBV18 with TRBJ2-5; TRBD1 agrees at 8 bases. V trimming: 8 bases; J trimming: 5 bases; junction bases outside the gene matches: 13. In germline, CDR1 is KGHSH, CDR2 LQKENI. This CDR3 comprises 15 residues. The CDR3 bases are TGTGCCAGCGGCCTATGGGACAGGACGGGGGAGACCCAGTACTTC. Encoded protein: CASGLWDRTGETQYF.

This clone came up a few times. CDR3 loop: CASSAGRGWSYEQYF. CDR3 sequence (DNA): TGTGCCAGCAGCGCAGGCAGGGGATGGTCCTACGAGCAGTACTTC. The rearrangement joins TRBV9 to TRBJ2-7, with a possible D match to TRBD1 (6 bases). Trimming left V 3 bases short and J 1 base short, with 14 bases between. The CDR3 sequence is 15 residues long. Germline V lookup: CDR1 SGDLS, CDR2 YYNGEE.

The chain recombines TRBV5-1 with TRBJ1-2, with 7 bases matching TRBD1. V gave up 5 bases and J gave up 5 bases; unmatched junction bases: 12. The CDR3 covers 15 residues. The germline V gene encodes CDR1 SGHRS and CDR2 YFSETQ. The CDR3 protein is CASSGINRGPYGYTF. CDR3 sequence (DNA): TGCGCCAGCAGTGGCATTAACAGGGGCCCTTATGGCTACACCTTC.

In DNA form, the CDR3 reads TGTGCCAGTAGTATTCGCGTGATAGGCGGGGGGCCAGGGACCCAGTACTTC. It specifies CASSIRVIGGGPGTQYF. V is TRBV19 and J is TRBJ2-5; 8 bases are shared with TRBD2. J was trimmed by 7 bases and V by 3 bases; bases with no gene match: 16. This CDR3 spans 17 amino acids. CDR1 LNHDA and CDR2 SQIVND come from the germline V gene (reference sequence).